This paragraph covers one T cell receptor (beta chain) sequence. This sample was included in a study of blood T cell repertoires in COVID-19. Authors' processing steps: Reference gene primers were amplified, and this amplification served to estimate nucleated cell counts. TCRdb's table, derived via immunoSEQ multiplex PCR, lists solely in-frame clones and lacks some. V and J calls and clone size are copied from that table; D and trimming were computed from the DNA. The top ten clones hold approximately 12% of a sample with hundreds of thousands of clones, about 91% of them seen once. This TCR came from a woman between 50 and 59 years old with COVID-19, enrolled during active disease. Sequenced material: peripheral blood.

CDR3 loop: CASSFGVNSPLHF. Written as DNA, the CDR3 is TGCGCCAGCAGCTTCGGGGTTAATTCACCCCTCCACTTT. The V and J genes are TRBV5-1 and TRBJ1-6; D is unresolved. V shed 2 bases and J shed 6 bases, with 6 bases lying between them. The CDR3 covers 13 residues. Germline V gene lookup returns CDR1 SGHRS and CDR2 YFSETQ.